The 32 T cell receptor beta chains reported below all come from one sample, sequenced in a study of T cell repertoires in cytomegalovirus infection. TCRdb re-derived calls from the reads in MiXCR, one entry per CDR3 protein. The sample lists 250,000 to 300,000 distinct CDR3 sequences, roughly 10% occurring once. The specimen sequenced was PBMCs. The receptors shown here come from a human donor in good health (CMV status not recorded). Some clones in this sample may be carry-over from other donors' samples.

This clonotype was seen repeatedly, ten times or more. This sequence joins TRBV6-1 and TRBJ2-5, with no clear D. This CDR3 spans 13 amino acids. Per germline, CDR1 MNHNS and CDR2 SASEGT. V dropped 3 bases and J dropped 2 bases, with 7 bases sitting between them. CDR3 DNA: TGTGCCAGCAGTGATCACACTCAAGAGACCCAGTACTTC. It yields the protein CASSDHTQETQYF.

This chain connects TRBV28 to TRBJ2-5, with 10 positions matching TRBD1. The V segment lost 4 bases and the J segment 0 bases; nucleotides outside the gene matches: 5. Germline V gene lookup returns CDR1 MDHEN and CDR2 SYDVKM. The CDR3 length is 16 residues. In nucleotides, the CDR3 is TGTGCCAGCAGTTCCGGGACAGGGGTGAACCAAGAGACCCAGTACTTC. It encodes CASSSGTGVNQETQYF.

This clonotype was counted ten times or more. V is TRBV7-6 and J is TRBJ1-1; D unclear. Germline CDR1 SGHVS, CDR2 FNYEAQ. Trimming left V 5 bases short and J 0 bases short, with 7 bases between. The CDR3 is 13 residues long. CDR3 sequence reads: CASSRRLNTEAFF. CDR3 nucleotide sequence: TGTGCCAGCAGCCGCCGCTTGAACACTGAAGCTTTCTTT.

The chain employs TRBV10-3 and TRBJ1-2; a weak D match, TRBD1 (6 bases). Germline CDR1 reads ENHRY; CDR2 reads SYGVKD. The CDR3 consists of 12 residues. V lost 6 bases to trimming and J lost 5 bases, with 10 bases between them. The CDR3, as DNA: TGTGCCATCAGACCCACAGGGTATGGCTACACCTTC. Translation gives CAIRPTGYGYTF.

This clonotype was seen only a few times. The chain recombines TRBV3-1 with TRBJ2-1, with D hard to call. V was pared by 4 bases and J by 7 bases, with 14 bases between. The V gene's germline CDR1 is LGHDT and CDR2 YNNKEL (reference sequence). The CDR3 length is 14 residues. CDR3 DNA: TGTGCCAGCAGCCGGACCTCCCGGACGAATGAGCAGTTCTTC. Encoded protein: CASSRTSRTNEQFF.

This clonotype was recorded many times. The V call is TRBV6-5, the J call TRBJ1-5; TRBD1 agrees at 7 bases. The CDR3 has 15 amino acids. The V and J ends lost 2 bases and 2 bases, in that order; junction bases with no gene match: 3. The V gene's germline CDR1 is MNHEY and CDR2 SVGAGI. CDR3 nucleotides: TGTGCCAGCAGTTACCGGGGGACAGGCAATCAGCCCCAGCATTTT. As protein: CASSYRGTGNQPQHF.

This clonotype was picked up many times. The chain combines TRBV7-9 with TRBJ2-1; no firm D call. Trimming took off 2 bases at V and 4 bases at J, with 3 bases between the two ends. CDR3 length: 12 residues. Germline CDR1 and CDR2: SEHNR and FQNEAQ (reference sequence). CDR3 nucleotide sequence: TGTGCCAGCAGCTTAACGTACAATGAGCAGTTCTTC. This encodes CASSLTYNEQFF.

In this sample, this clonotype turned up many times. The chain employs TRBV20-1 and TRBJ2-7; perhaps D is TRBD1 or TRBD2 (5 bases each). The ends were cut back, 0 bases at V and 5 bases at J, with 17 bases in the middle. Germline V lookup: CDR1 DFQATT, CDR2 SNEGSKA (reference sequence). This CDR3 has 15 residues. The CDR3 is CSARDPGWLGDEQYF. CDR3 bases: TGCAGTGCTAGAGATCCTGGTTGGTTGGGGGACGAGCAGTACTTC.

This clonotype has a count of ten or more. The J gene is TRBJ1-6, the V gene TRBV7-2; the match to TRBD1 covers 8 bases. There are 15 residues in the CDR3. Germline V gene sequence: CDR1 SGHTA, CDR2 FQGNSA. V gave up 5 bases and J gave up 7 bases; unmatched junction bases: 7. In nucleotides, the CDR3 is TGTGCCAGCAGCCCTTCCAGGGGGCCCAATTCACCCCTCCACTTT. Protein product: CASSPSRGPNSPLHF.

This clonotype was recorded many times. V and J are TRBV7-2 and TRBJ2-7, with 12 bases identical to TRBD1. The CDR3 runs to 15 residues. Trimming at V came to 5 bases and at J to 3 bases, leaving 5 bases not matched to a gene. Germline V lookup: CDR1 SGHTA, CDR2 FQGNSA. The CDR3 is CASSPGTGGGYEQYF. CDR3 bases: TGTGCCAGCAGCCCAGGGACAGGGGGCGGCTACGAGCAGTACTTC.

The V call is TRBV7-9, the J call TRBJ2-1; TRBD1 matches at 8 bases. Germline CDR1 is SEHNR and CDR2 is FQNEAQ (reference sequence). V shed 0 bases and J 5 bases; nucleotides not matched to a gene: 3. This CDR3 is 15 amino acids long. CDR3 sequence reads: CASSLAGQGNNEQFF. DNA of the CDR3: TGTGCCAGCAGCTTAGCCGGACAGGGAAACAATGAGCAGTTCTTC. Supplemented by reference TRBV7-9 and TRBJ2-1, the full variable domain reads DTGVSQNPRHKITKRGQNVTFRCDPISEHNRLYWYRQTLGQGPEFLTYFQNEAQLEKSRLLSDRFSAERPKGSFSTLEIQRTEQGDSAMYLCASSLAGQGNNEQFFGPGTRLTVL.

This clonotype was seen many times. The rearrangement joins TRBV7-9 to TRBJ2-7; tentatively, D is TRBD1 or TRBD2 (5 bases each). V lost 8 bases, J lost 6 bases, and 17 bases lay in between. CDR3 length: 13 amino acids. CDR1 SEHNR and CDR2 FQNEAQ come from the germline V gene (reference sequence). The CDR3 bases are TGTGCCAGCGCAACGCGGTGGGGGTCCGAGCAGTACTTC. Its translation is CASATRWGSEQYF.

The chain is built from TRBV7-9 and TRBJ2-3, with 11 bases fitting TRBD1. The germline V gene encodes CDR1 SEHNR and CDR2 FQNEAQ (reference sequence). The CDR3 spans 16 residues. V dropped 3 bases and J dropped 7; count of bases not matched to a gene: 9. CDR3 nucleotide sequence: TGTGCCAGCAGCTTGACCTCGGGACAGGGGGGGTATACGCAGTATTTT. Translating it yields CASSLTSGQGGYTQYF.

This clonotype was seen at least ten times. This chain connects TRBV6-6 to TRBJ1-2; 8 nucleotides align to TRBD1. The germline gives CDR1 MNHNY, CDR2 SVGAGI (reference sequence). Unmatched junction bases numbered 10, after V lost 4 bases and J lost 0 bases. The CDR3 extends over 17 amino acids. The DNA of the CDR3 is TGTGCCAGCAGTTTCGCAGGGGGCTCTTCCTCTAACTATGGCTACACCTTC. Translated, it gives CASSFAGGSSSNYGYTF.

The gene calls are TRBV19 and TRBJ2-3; 8 nucleotides line up with TRBD2. CDR1 is LNHDA and CDR2 is SQIVND in the germline V gene (reference sequence). J was trimmed by 2 bases and V by 8 bases; bases with no gene match: 9. The CDR3 contains 15 residues. The CDR3 here is CASGTGGAVTDTQYF. CDR3 DNA: TGTGCCAGTGGGACGGGGGGGGCCGTCACAGATACGCAGTATTTT.

This clonotype was seen repeatedly, ten times or more. The chain employs TRBV5-6 and TRBJ1-1; the D is unclear. Trimming removed 1 base from V and 1 base from J, with 5 bases in between. There are 13 residues in the CDR3. The germline V gene encodes CDR1 SGHDT and CDR2 YYEEEE. In DNA form, the CDR3 reads TGTGCCAGCAGCTTGTTCGGGAACACTGAAGCTTTCTTT. It is translated as CASSLFGNTEAFF.

The sample holds many counts of this clonotype. The rearrangement joins TRBV7-2 to TRBJ2-2, with D unclear. Trimming cost V 1 base and J 6 bases, with 15 bases left between them. This CDR3 is 16 amino acids long. Germline-derived CDR1 and CDR2 are SGHTA and FQGNSA. In DNA form, the CDR3 reads TGTGCCAGCAGCTTAGTTTCTCCACGGGTGGCCGGGGAGCTGTTTTTT. As protein: CASSLVSPRVAGELFF.

The chain carries TRBV29-1 and TRBJ2-4, with 7 bases aligning to TRBD1. Unmatched junction bases numbered 14, after V lost 0 bases and J lost 0 bases. The CDR3 totals 19 residues. Germline V gene sequence: CDR1 SQVTM, CDR2 ANQGSEA. The CDR3 spells CSVEDRGMRFPLAKNIQYF. DNA for the CDR3: TGCAGCGTTGAAGACAGGGGGATGAGGTTTCCACTAGCCAAAAACATTCAGTACTTC. Using reference TRBV29-1 and TRBJ2-4 for the parts outside the CDR3, the full variable domain is SAVISQKPSRDICQRGTSLTIQCQVDSQVTMMFWYRQQPGQSLTLIATANQGSEATYESGFVIDKFPISRPNLTFSTLTVSNMSPEDSSIYLCSVEDRGMRFPLAKNIQYFGAGTRLSVL.

This clonotype has at least ten counts. The chain's CDR3 is CASSPRGYGYTF. The CDR3, as DNA: TGTGCCAGCAGTCCCCGGGGCTATGGCTACACCTTC. The V and J genes are TRBV28 and TRBJ1-2; D remains ambiguous. Trimming stripped 5 bases from V and 4 bases from J, with 8 bases between. Germline-derived CDR1 and CDR2 are MDHEN and SYDVKM. This CDR3 region has 12 residues.

This clonotype was picked up many times. The V gene is TRBV12-3 or TRBV12-4, the J gene TRBJ1-5, with 8 bases matching TRBD1. V lost 5 bases and J lost 12; bases outside the gene matches: 6. CDR3 length: 12 residues. CDR3: CASSQGQGSQHF. The CDR3 bases are TGTGCCAGCAGTCAAGGACAGGGTAGCCAGCATTTT.

The chain links TRBV6-6 to TRBJ1-5; no clear D. The CDR3 contains 15 residues. The V and J ends lost 8 bases and 1 base respectively, with 15 bases between them. Germline V lookup: CDR1 MNHNY, CDR2 SVGAGI (reference sequence). The DNA of the CDR3 is TGTGCCAGCTATGCCGGGAAAGAAAGCAATCAGCCCCAGCATTTT. It yields the protein CASYAGKESNQPQHF.

This chain connects TRBV6-2 or TRBV6-3 to TRBJ1-6; no definite D call. CDR3 size: 16 residues. V lost 4 bases, J lost 9 bases, and 19 bases lay in between. The V gene's germline CDR1 is MNHEY and CDR2 SVGEGT. The CDR3 region is CASSFLGVQNLSPLHF. The DNA for the CDR3 is TGTGCCAGCAGTTTTTTGGGAGTTCAAAATCTTTCACCCCTCCACTTT.

This clonotype showed up many times. The chain couples TRBV5-6 to TRBJ2-7, with TRBD1 matching over 10 bases. The J segment lost 9 bases and the V segment lost 4 bases, leaving 4 bases of the junction unmatched. This CDR3 has 12 amino acids. The germline V gene encodes CDR1 SGHDT and CDR2 YYEEEE. CDR3 DNA sequence: TGTGCCAGCAGCCTCCGGGACAGGGGGCAGTACTTC. Its translation is CASSLRDRGQYF. Based on the CDR3 plus reference TRBV5-6 and TRBJ2-7, the full variable domain is DAGVTQSPTHLIKTRGQQVTLRCSPKSGHDTVSWYQQALGQGPQFIFQYYEEEERQRGNFPDRFSGHQFPNYSSELNVNALLLGDSALYLCASSLRDRGQYFGPGTRLTVT.

This clonotype was observed at least ten times. V and J are TRBV19 and TRBJ1-4; 8 nucleotides align to TRBD1. The germline V gene encodes CDR1 LNHDA and CDR2 SQIVND (reference sequence). This CDR3 comprises 14 residues. V was clipped by 6 bases and J by 8 bases; unmatched bases: 8. CDR3 bases: TGTGCCAGTAGCGAGCAGGGGGCGAGCGAAAAACTGTTTTTT. Residues: CASSEQGASEKLFF.

The gene calls are TRBV12-3 or TRBV12-4 and TRBJ2-3, with D perhaps matching TRBD2 (7 bases). Trimming took off 7 bases at V and 1 base at J, with 15 bases between the two ends. The CDR3 runs to 15 residues. The CDR3 DNA reads as TGTGCCAGCACTAAGGGCGGGGGCCGCACAGATACGCAGTATTTT. This translates into CASTKGGGRTDTQYF.

This clonotype was detected many times. V usage is TRBV7-2 and J usage is TRBJ2-7; D perhaps matches TRBD2 (6 bases). Germline assignment: CDR1 SGHTA and CDR2 FQGNSA. Trimming removed 5 bases from V and 9 bases from J, with 20 bases in between. This CDR3 is built from 14 residues. CDR3 protein: CASSLRNRGLPQYF. The CDR3 DNA follows: TGTGCCAGCAGCCTCAGAAACCGGGGACTCCCGCAGTACTTC.

This clonotype has ten or more counts. The CDR3: CASSLGGRASGQYF. The DNA of the CDR3 is TGTGCCAGCAGCTTAGGCGGGAGGGCCTCTGGGCAGTACTTC. V is TRBV7-2 and J is TRBJ2-7; the match to TRBD2 covers 9 bases. V lost 1 base, J lost 9 bases, and 7 bases stayed unmatched. CDR1 and CDR2 (germline): SGHTA, FQGNSA. The CDR3 runs 14 residues.

This clonotype was seen many times. This chain uses TRBV12-3 or TRBV12-4 with TRBJ2-6; no clear D gene. V dropped 4 bases and J dropped 11 bases, with 21 bases sitting between them. This CDR3 comprises 16 residues. The CDR3 coding sequence is TGTGCCAGCAGTTCTGTTCCCGTTCGAAGGAGCGACGTCCTGACTTTC. It specifies CASSSVPVRRSDVLTF.

The CDR3, as DNA: TGTGCCAGCAGCCAAGTGTTCGGGGTGAACACTGAAGCTTTCTTT. Translating gives CASSQVFGVNTEAFF. The gene calls are TRBV14 and TRBJ1-1; the D is unclear. V dropped 1 base and J dropped 0 bases, with 9 bases sitting between them. CDR3 size: 15 residues. Germline V lookup: CDR1 SGHDN, CDR2 FVKESK. The full variable domain, in which reference TRBV14 and TRBJ1-1 provide the parts outside the CDR3, is EAGVTQFPSHSVIEKGQTVTLRCDPISGHDNLYWYRRVMGKEIKFLLHFVKESKQDESGMPNNRFLAERTGGTYSTLKVQPAELEDSGVYFCASSQVFGVNTEAFFGQGTRLTVV.

The table lists this clonotype with many counts. The chain has TRBV7-9 and TRBJ2-7, with D possibly TRBD2 on 6 matching bases. Germline-derived CDR1 and CDR2 are SEHNR and FQNEAQ (reference sequence). The CDR3 spans 14 residues. V lost 5 bases, J lost 2 bases, and 13 bases lay in between. The CDR3 loop reads CASSRGSSPYEQYF. For the CDR3, the DNA is TGTGCCAGCAGCCGGGGGTCTAGTCCCTACGAGCAGTACTTC.

This clonotype occurred many times. The junction shows a germline mismatch at one end, possibly a read error. The chain couples TRBV11-2 to TRBJ2-6; D call uncertain. This CDR3 has 14 amino acids. CDR1 and CDR2 (germline): SGHAT, FQNNGV. CDR3 in amino acids: CASSPGSGANVLTF. In DNA, the CDR3 is TGCGCCAGCAGCCCCGGATCTGGGGCCAACGTCCTGACTTTC.

This chain uses TRBV6-8 with TRBJ1-4; no clear D. The CDR3 runs to 13 residues. Germline V gives CDR1 MNHGY, CDR2 SAAAGT. Between the trimmed V and J ends, which lost 9 bases and 5 bases, there was a span of 13 bases. CDR3 bases: TGTGCCAGTTTAGCGGAGAACAATGAAAAACTGTTTTTT. Amino acid sequence: CASLAENNEKLFF.